This record concerns one T cell receptor (beta chain) sequence. The entry originates in a study of blood T cell repertoires in COVID-19. About the study: From T cells, B-cell-depleted T cells, or PBMCs came the material, which was cDNA or gDNA.

Study processing details: Quantification of nucleated cells was approximated via reference gene primer amplification. Method: immunoSEQ multiplex PCR; TCRdb's copy keeps in-frame clones and lacks some. Clone size and V and J calls were adopted from that table, with D and trimming inferred from the DNA. The table has some 100,000 clones, around 86% seen once. There are 21 residues in the CDR3. Unmatched junction bases numbered 14, after V lost 0 bases and J lost 3 bases. The cohort comprised adults aged roughly 18 to 90 years residing in 20 to 30 US areas. Before being deemed recovered, Cohort 3 donors had two negative PCRs, clearance, or symptom resolution.

The genes are TRBV23-1 and TRBJ2-1, with 13 bases lining up with TRBD2. TRBV23-1 is identified as an open reading frame with a role that is uncertain. The sequence was obtained from a woman in her forties or fifties who had recovered from COVID-19. Sequenced input: PBMCs or T cells enriched from blood (not recorded which). The CDR3 loop reads CASSQSEGLQGLAGIYNEQFF. CDR3 nucleotide sequence: TGCGCCAGCAGTCAATCGGAGGGGTTACAGGGACTAGCGGGGATCTACAATGAGCAGTTCTTC.